Below are 7 T cell receptor beta chains sequenced from a single sample in a study of control samples from healthy donors and cancer patients. Libraries were prepared by immunoSEQ multiplex PCR; TCRdb keeps only in-frame clonotypes and omits some of them. The sample consists of 350,000 to 450,000 clones, 90% of them appearing once. Sequenced input: PBMCs. The receptor source for this set is a man in his forties with head and neck cancer.

The V and J genes are TRBV3-1 (or the pseudogene TRBV3-2) and TRBJ2-1, with D maybe TRBD1 (5 bases). Trimming left V 0 bases short and J 0 bases short, with 6 bases between. There are 15 residues in the CDR3. Germline CDR1 and CDR2: LGHDT and YNNKEL (reference sequence). The CDR3 is CASSQDTGSYNEQFF. CDR3 sequence (DNA): TGTGCCAGCAGCCAAGATACAGGCTCCTACAATGAGCAGTTCTTC.

The J gene is TRBJ2-4, the V gene TRBV3-1 (or the pseudogene TRBV3-2); the D gene is possibly TRBD1 (6 bases). CDR3 length: 13 residues. Deletions cut 4 bases from V and 10 bases from J, with 14 bases between. Germline V gene lookup returns CDR1 LGHDT and CDR2 YNNKEL (reference sequence). The CDR3 loop is CASSLPQGLIQYF. CDR3 sequence (DNA): TGTGCCAGCAGCCTTCCCCAGGGGTTGATTCAGTACTTC.

The chain couples TRBV27 to TRBJ2-1; D possibly uses TRBD1 or TRBD2 (6 bases each). Germline lookup yields CDR1 MNHEY and CDR2 SMNVEV (reference sequence). The V end lost 10 bases, the J end lost 8 bases, and 21 bases lay between the germline ends. The CDR3 is made up of 14 amino acids. The CDR3 DNA is TGTGCCACCGTGTCTAGGGGGGTTTGGGATGAGCAGTTCTTC. Translation: CATVSRGVWDEQFF.

For this clone: The same CDR3 can be traced to other DNA sequences in this sample. This chain joins TRBV5-6 and TRBJ2-7; maybe TRBD2 (6 bases). The CDR3 extends over 12 amino acids. In germline, CDR1 is SGHDT, CDR2 YYEEEE. Trimming removed 4 bases at V and 4 bases at J, with 9 bases between. The CDR3 here is CASSLGGYEQYF. CDR3 coding DNA: TGTGCCAGCAGCCTGGGGGGATACGAGCAGTACTTC.

The J gene is TRBJ2-2, the V gene TRBV18; no clear D. The CDR3 has 16 residues. Germline CDR1 reads KGHSH; CDR2 reads LQKENI. Trimming pared 4 bases from V and 2 bases from J, leaving 14 bases between. CDR3 nucleotides: TGTGCCAGCTCACGCGCTGGGATCTCAAACACCGGGGAGCTGTTTTTT. Translated: CASSRAGISNTGELFF.

The chain carries TRBV3-1 (or the pseudogene TRBV3-2) and TRBJ2-4; D not certain. CDR1 is LGHDT and CDR2 is YNNKEL in the germline V gene (reference sequence). This CDR3 contains 14 residues. Trimming cost V 5 bases and J 7 bases, with 15 bases left between them. CDR3 nucleotides: TGTGCCAGCAGCGCACAAGGGCGTCTCAACATTCAGTACTTC. It specifies CASSAQGRLNIQYF.

The V gene is TRBV11-2, the J gene TRBJ2-1, with a weak D call TRBD2 (6 bases). CDR1 SGHAT and CDR2 FQNNGV come from the germline V gene. Trimming removed 1 base from V and 1 base from J, with 8 bases in between. The CDR3 covers 15 residues. As DNA, the CDR3 is TGTGCCAGCAGCTTAGCTAGCGAGTCCTACAATGAGCAGTTCTTC. It codes for CASSLASESYNEQFF.